What follows are 32 T cell receptor beta chains derived from one specimen sequenced in a study of T cells in Graves' hyperthyroidism and ophthalmopathy. Amplified TCR beta CDR3 regions came from RNA transcripts. The study used the HTBI primer set for a first-round RT-PCR of the TCR CDR3. A single record per CDR3 protein comes from TCRdb applying MiXCR to the multiplex PCR reads. Of 200,000 or so distinct CDR3 sequences in the sample, less than 20% were seen once. Material for sequencing was blood. The source is a woman aged 50 to 60 with Graves' hyperthyroidism.

The chain has TRBV12-3 or TRBV12-4 and TRBJ1-5, with D perhaps matching TRBD1 (5 bases). The CDR3 loop spans 14 amino acids. The V gene lost 3 bases and the J gene lost 4 bases, with 10 bases spanning the gap. The chain's CDR3 is CASSFGDLNQPQHF. CDR3 sequence (DNA): TGTGCCAGCAGTTTCGGGGACCTTAATCAGCCCCAGCATTTT.

Turning to this clonotype: One end of the junction fails to match germline, which may point to a read error. The rearrangement uses TRBV7-8 and TRBJ2-4; maybe TRBD1 (6 bases). Germline V CDR1 and CDR2: SGHVS, FQNEAQ. This CDR3 contains 12 residues. CDR3 bases: TGTGCCAGCAGCTTAGACAGGGACATTCGGTACTTC. This codes for CASSLDRDIRYF.

This clonotype was seen only once. This chain connects TRBV12-3 or TRBV12-4 to TRBJ2-2; the match to TRBD1 covers 8 bases. The CDR3 is made up of 16 amino acids. J lost 4 bases, V lost 2 bases, and 6 bases had no gene match. In DNA, the CDR3 is TGTGCCAGCAGTTTAATAGGGACAGGTTCCACCGGGGAGCTGTTTTTT. Protein product: CASSLIGTGSTGELFF.

A few counts support this clonotype. The rearrangement uses TRBV28 and TRBJ1-2; 7 bases align to TRBD1. Trimming took 5 bases from V and 12 from J; bases not matched to a gene: 9. This CDR3 region has 12 residues. Germline CDR1 MDHEN, CDR2 SYDVKM. The CDR3 DNA sequence: TGTGCCAGCAGTACTCCACAGGGGAGGCACACCTTC. Protein: CASSTPQGRHTF.

This clonotype was observed at least ten times. The chain is built from TRBV6-1 and TRBJ1-5; D gene uncertain. Germline CDR1 and CDR2: MNHNS and SASEGT. CDR3 length: 15 residues. V lost 6 bases and J lost 0, with 12 bases in between. The chain's CDR3 is CASREGIYSNQPQHF. The CDR3 DNA reads as TGTGCCAGCAGGGAGGGAATTTATAGCAATCAGCCCCAGCATTTT.

The V gene is TRBV3-1, the J gene TRBJ2-1; TRBD1 matches at 10 bases. Germline assignment: CDR1 LGHDT and CDR2 YNNKEL (reference sequence). The CDR3 runs to 13 residues. Losses at the gene ends were 2 bases for V and 12 bases for J; bases not matched to a gene: 4. CDR3 region: CASSQRTGGGQFF. The CDR3, as DNA: TGTGCCAGCAGCCAACGGACAGGGGGTGGGCAGTTCTTC.

This clonotype was seen a few times. The chain combines TRBV27 with TRBJ2-2; 7 nucleotides line up with TRBD2. Losses at the gene ends were 5 bases for V and 0 bases for J; bases not matched to a gene: 6. Germline CDR1 is MNHEY and CDR2 is SMNVEV (reference sequence). The CDR3 spans 16 residues. The CDR3 is CASSPRSGTNTGELFF. Written as DNA, the CDR3 is TGTGCCAGCAGTCCCCGCAGCGGGACGAACACCGGGGAGCTGTTTTTT.

This clonotype was recorded many times. The DNA of the CDR3 is TGCAGTGCTAGAGTTGGCCGACAGGCGAACTCCTACGAGCAGTACTTC. Its protein is CSARVGRQANSYEQYF. The genes are TRBV20-1 and TRBJ2-7, with D possibly matching TRBD1 (6 bases). Germline V gene data show CDR1 as DFQATT and CDR2 as SNEGSKA (reference sequence). The V end lost 1 base, the J end lost 0 bases, and 16 bases lay between the germline ends. This CDR3 has 16 residues.

This clonotype occurred many times. V is TRBV19 and J is TRBJ2-3; D is undetermined. V shed 6 bases and J shed 0 bases, with 7 bases lying between them. CDR1 LNHDA and CDR2 SQIVND come from the germline V gene (reference sequence). CDR3 length: 13 amino acids. CDR3 sequence reads: CASRPTSTDTQYF. CDR3 coding DNA: TGTGCCAGTAGGCCTACTAGCACAGATACGCAGTATTTT. The variable domain in full, completed from reference TRBV19 and TRBJ2-3, reads DGGITQSPKYLFRKEGQNVTLSCEQNLNHDAMYWYRQDPGQGLRLIYYSQIVNDFQKGDIAEGYSVSREKKESFPLTVTSAQKNPTAFYLCASRPTSTDTQYFGPGTRLTVL.

This clonotype has a handful of counts. The genes are TRBV5-1 and TRBJ2-1; TRBD2 matches at 10 bases. The CDR3 extends over 17 amino acids. The V segment lost 0 bases and the J segment 3 bases; nucleotides outside the gene matches: 6. Germline V gene sequence: CDR1 SGHRS, CDR2 YFSETQ. CDR3 sequence (DNA): TGCGCCAGCAGCTTGGTGTTCCAGCGGGGGGGCTACAATGAGCAGTTCTTC. This translates into CASSLVFQRGGYNEQFF.

The table lists this clonotype with many counts. This CDR3 reads CASRLFSGTDGEAFF. Written as DNA, the CDR3 is TGTGCCAGCAGACTTTTTTCGGGGACAGACGGTGAAGCTTTCTTT. The J gene is TRBJ1-1, the V gene TRBV11-3; 7 bases are shared with TRBD1. Trimming at V came to 6 bases and at J to 7 bases, leaving 14 bases not matched to a gene. The CDR3 loop spans 15 amino acids. Per the germline V gene, CDR1 is SGHNT and CDR2 is YENEEA. The complete variable domain, with remaining parts taken from reference TRBV11-3 and TRBJ1-1, reads EAGVVQSPRYKIIEKKQPVAFWCNPISGHNTLYWYLQNLGQGPELLIRYENEEAVDDSQLPKDRFSAERLKGVDSTLKIQPAELGDSAVYLCASRLFSGTDGEAFFGQGTRLTVV.

This chain uses TRBV7-9 with TRBJ1-4, with no clear D. Trimming took 5 bases from V and 6 from J, leaving 16 bases between them. The CDR3 loop spans 15 amino acids. Germline V gene lookup returns CDR1 SEHNR and CDR2 FQNEAQ (reference sequence). CDR3 DNA: TGTGCCAGCAGCCCCCCGGGGAGGGAAGATGAAAAACTGTTTTTT. This codes for CASSPPGREDEKLFF.

The chain combines TRBV30 with TRBJ1-3; no clear D. CDR1 and CDR2 (germline): GTSNPN, SVGIG (reference sequence). V shed 0 bases and J shed 0 bases, with 12 bases lying between them. The CDR3 is 16 amino acids. The CDR3 bases are TGTGCCTGGAGTGTACGAGGCAGTCTCTCTGGAAACACCATATATTTT. Its protein is CAWSVRGSLSGNTIYF.

V gene TRBV6-1 combines with J gene TRBJ1-3; 11 bases agree with TRBD1. V was pared by 10 bases and J by 4 bases, with 12 bases of the junction left unmatched. CDR3 length equals 16 residues. The V gene's germline CDR1 is MNHNS and CDR2 SASEGT. The DNA for the CDR3 is TGTGCCACCGAATGGGGGACAGGGGGTCGGGGAAACACCATATATTTT. Translation gives CATEWGTGGRGNTIYF.

This chain links TRBV28 with TRBJ1-1; D not certain. CDR1 and CDR2 from the germline V gene are MDHEN and SYDVKM. This CDR3 is 13 amino acids long. Trimming left V 10 bases short and J 1 base short, with 13 bases between. CDR3 sequence reads: CATRKSPNTEAFF. The DNA of the CDR3 is TGTGCCACCCGAAAATCCCCGAACACTGAAGCTTTCTTT.

The rearrangement uses TRBV7-6 and TRBJ2-5; D perhaps matches TRBD2 (5 bases). This CDR3 has 14 amino acids. V was clipped by 2 bases and J by 5 bases, with 12 bases between them. The V gene's germline CDR1 is SGHVS and CDR2 FNYEAQ. The CDR3 protein is CASSLPGIRETQYF. CDR3 bases: TGTGCCAGCAGCTTACCGGGAATTCGGGAGACCCAGTACTTC. Combining the CDR3 with reference TRBV7-6 and TRBJ2-5 gives the whole variable domain GAGVSQSPRYKVTKRGQDVALRCDPISGHVSLYWYRQALGQGPEFLTYFNYEAQQDKSGLPNDRFSAERPEGSISTLTIQRTEQRDSAMYRCASSLPGIRETQYFGPGTRLLVL.

The chain carries TRBV20-1 and TRBJ2-2; 9 nucleotides align to TRBD2. J was trimmed by 6 bases and V by 6 bases; bases with no gene match: 5. This CDR3 is built from 13 residues. Germline CDR1 and CDR2: DFQATT and SNEGSKA (reference sequence). The CDR3 here is CSARLADPGELFF. The CDR3 DNA follows: TGCAGTGCGCGACTAGCGGATCCCGGGGAGCTGTTTTTT.

Ten or more counts support this clonotype. This sequence joins TRBV2 and TRBJ2-1; 8 positions match TRBD1. V was clipped by 7 bases and J by 4 bases; unmatched bases: 6. The CDR3 has 14 amino acids. The germline V gene encodes CDR1 SNHLY and CDR2 FYNNEI. CDR3 amino acids: CASIGQGTYNEQFF. CDR3 coding DNA: TGTGCCAGCATTGGACAGGGTACATACAATGAGCAGTTCTTC. Together with reference TRBV2 and TRBJ2-1, the CDR3 gives the full variable domain: EPEVTQTPSHQVTQMGQEVILRCVPISNHLYFYWYRQILGQKVEFLVSFYNNEISEKSEIFDDQFSVERPDGSNFTLKIRSTKLEDSAMYFCASIGQGTYNEQFFGPGTRLTVL.

The rearrangement joins TRBV5-1 to TRBJ2-1; D is unclear. Trimming shortened V by 5 bases and J by 5 bases, and 8 bases separated the two germline ends. Germline CDR1 is SGHRS and CDR2 is YFSETQ. This CDR3 is 12 amino acids long. The CDR3 DNA sequence: TGCGCCAGCAGTAGCACCAACAATGAGCAGTTCTTC. Protein product: CASSSTNNEQFF.

The chain joins TRBV5-1 to TRBJ2-5, with D hard to call. The germline CDR1 and CDR2 sequences are SGHRS and YFSETQ. V dropped 0 bases and J dropped 5 bases, with 11 bases sitting between them. The CDR3 has 14 amino acids. Written as DNA, the CDR3 is TGCGCCAGCAGCTTGGAAGGAGTCGTGGAGACCCAGTACTTC. It codes for CASSLEGVVETQYF.

The J gene is TRBJ2-6, the V gene TRBV24-1; D is unclear. Trimming stripped 4 bases from V and 0 bases from J, with 6 bases between. The V gene's germline CDR1 is KGHDR and CDR2 SFDVKD. The CDR3 sequence is 15 residues long. The CDR3 sequence is CATSDLNSGANVLTF. The CDR3 DNA reads TGTGCCACCAGTGACCTCAACTCTGGGGCCAACGTCCTGACTTTC.

Many counts were recorded for this clonotype. This chain uses TRBV20-1 with TRBJ2-1, with no clear D. Germline loops: CDR1 DFQATT, CDR2 SNEGSKA (reference sequence). The CDR3 covers 14 residues. Trimming shortened V by 1 base and J by 0 bases, and 7 bases separated the two germline ends. CDR3 bases: TGCAGTGCTAGAGGGGCAAGCTCCTACAATGAGCAGTTCTTC. This codes for CSARGASSYNEQFF.

This clonotype was recorded at least ten times. The chain combines TRBV6-5 with TRBJ2-4; 7 nucleotides agree with TRBD1. With 3 bases clipped from V and 6 bases from J, the junction kept 5 bases outside the gene matches. This CDR3 spans 14 amino acids. Germline V gene data show CDR1 as MNHEY and CDR2 as SVGAGI. CDR3 DNA: TGTGCCAGCAGTTATGCAGCAGGGGGAAACATTCAGTACTTC. Translation: CASSYAAGGNIQYF.

Remarks on this clonotype: A much larger clone differs by one base, so this may be a read error. The CDR3 is CAIRGNEQFF. CDR3 bases: TGTGCTATAAGGGGGAATGAGCAGTTCTTC. V and J are TRBV12-3 or TRBV12-4 and TRBJ2-1, with a tentative D call TRBD1 (6 bases). The CDR3 consists of 10 residues.

The rearrangement joins TRBV5-5 to TRBJ1-1; D call uncertain. The CDR3 runs 12 residues. Between the trimmed V and J ends, which lost 2 bases and 11 bases, there was a span of 13 bases. Germline loops: CDR1 SGHKS, CDR2 YYEKEE (reference sequence). The CDR3 nucleotides read TGTGCCAGCAGCTTAGATGGACCTTCGGCTTTCTTT. Residues: CASSLDGPSAFF.

This clonotype was counted ten times or more. The V call is TRBV27, the J call TRBJ2-7; 8 nucleotides agree with TRBD1. The CDR3 has 15 amino acids. V lost 3 bases to trimming and J lost 3 bases; unmatched junction nucleotides: 7. The germline CDR1 and CDR2 sequences are MNHEY and SMNVEV (reference sequence). Written as DNA, the CDR3 is TGTGCCAGCAGTTTTAAAAGGACAGGGAACTACGAGCAGTACTTC. It specifies CASSFKRTGNYEQYF.

The V and J genes are TRBV29-1 and TRBJ2-1; no reliable D call. V was pared by 1 base and J by 4 bases, with 20 bases between. Germline CDR1 SQVTM, CDR2 ANQGSEA. The CDR3 extends over 17 amino acids. The CDR3 sequence is CSVEGAPLDGIYNEQFF. The CDR3 nucleotides are TGCAGCGTTGAAGGGGCCCCTTTAGATGGAATTTACAATGAGCAGTTCTTC.

The chain has TRBV20-1 and TRBJ2-2, with D perhaps matching TRBD1 or TRBD2 (7 bases each). V was pared by 6 bases and J by 4 bases, with 24 bases between. Germline V CDR1 and CDR2: DFQATT, SNEGSKA (reference sequence). The CDR3 is 17 residues long. CDR3 DNA: TGCAGTGCGCCAGGAGGGGGCGGGAGCATGGGCACCGGGGAGCTGTTTTTT. It translates to CSAPGGGGSMGTGELFF.

CDR3 protein: CATRGGTSATSTDTQYF. DNA for the CDR3: TGTGCCACCAGGGGTGGGACTAGCGCTACTAGCACAGATACGCAGTATTTT. The V gene is TRBV19, the J gene TRBJ2-3, with 10 bases matching TRBD2. Germline V gives CDR1 LNHDA, CDR2 SQIVND (reference sequence). The length of the CDR3 is 17 residues. V lost 10 bases to trimming and J lost 0 bases; unmatched junction nucleotides: 13. Looking up the rest from reference TRBV19 and TRBJ2-3 gives the full variable domain: DGGITQSPKYLFRKEGQNVTLSCEQNLNHDAMYWYRQDPGQGLRLIYYSQIVNDFQKGDIAEGYSVSREKKESFPLTVTSAQKNPTAFYLCATRGGTSATSTDTQYFGPGTRLTVL.

The rearrangement links TRBV12-5 to TRBJ2-6; D remains unclear. V gave up 5 bases and J gave up 1 base, with 3 bases separating them. The CDR3 is 13 residues long. The germline V gene has CDR1 LGHNT and CDR2 FRNRAP. In DNA form, the CDR3 reads TGTGCTAGTGGTAATTCTGGGGCCAACGTCCTGACTTTC. It codes for CASGNSGANVLTF.

A word on this clonotype: A read error may explain this, as a much larger clone is one base away. The V gene is TRBV12-3 or TRBV12-4, the J gene TRBJ2-2; possibly TRBD2 for D (5 bases). The CDR3 totals 15 residues. The V gene lost 3 bases and the J gene lost 2 bases, with 10 bases spanning the gap. In DNA, the CDR3 is TGTGCCAGCAGTTTTCGGAGGACCAACACCGGGGAGCTGTTTTTT. Translation gives CASSFRRTNTGELFF.

This chain uses TRBV7-8 with TRBJ1-3; tentative D call: TRBD1 (5 bases). This CDR3 region has 23 residues. Germline lookup yields CDR1 SGHVS and CDR2 FQNEAQ. The ends were cut back, 1 base at V and 0 bases at J, with 31 bases in the middle. DNA of the CDR3: TGTGCCAGCAGCTTAGGCCGGCAGGGAATGTTAGGCAGGACGACAGACTCTGGAAACACCATATATTTT. This sequence encodes CASSLGRQGMLGRTTDSGNTIYF.